One sample yielded the 24 T cell receptor beta chains listed below, sequenced in a study of a mutant IDH1 vaccine in newly diagnosed glioma. The time point is: baseline, week 1 (first vaccination visit). Treatment: pre-vaccination baseline after standard-of-care therapy. The method was immunoSEQ multiplex PCR; TCRdb's version includes in-frame clones alone and lacks a portion of them. The sample includes 80,000 to 100,000 clones, around three quarters of them seen just once. The specimen comprised PBMCs, sampled from a glioma patient treated with radiotherapy, temozolomide or both. Receptors were obtained from a man aged 35 to 55 with glioma.

V gene TRBV19 combines with J gene TRBJ2-3; D is tentatively TRBD1 or TRBD2 (5 bases each). The V gene's germline CDR1 is LNHDA and CDR2 SQIVND (reference sequence). The length of the CDR3 is 14 residues. The V end was cut by 1 base, the J end by 2 bases, with 7 bases between. In nucleotides, the CDR3 is TGTGCCAGTAGTATAGGGGACCACACAGATACGCAGTATTTT. Its translation: CASSIGDHTDTQYF.

This clone was observed a handful of times. The chain links TRBV2 to TRBJ2-7, with a weak D call TRBD1 (6 bases). Germline CDR1 reads SNHLY; CDR2 reads FYNNEI. This CDR3 contains 19 residues. V dropped 4 bases and J dropped 3 bases, with 28 bases sitting between them. The CDR3 DNA reads TGTGCCAGCAGTGGGGGGCAAGGGGTCCAGGGTCAGGGTTACTACGAGCAGTACTTC. As protein: CASSGGQGVQGQGYYEQYF.

The chain combines TRBV27 with TRBJ2-7; D might be TRBD2 (6 bases). The germline V gene has CDR1 MNHEY and CDR2 SMNVEV (reference sequence). The length of the CDR3 is 13 residues. The V and J ends lost 3 bases and 9 bases respectively, with 15 bases between them. The CDR3 DNA reads as TGTGCCAGCAGTTTCCAGGGAGGATCTTCGCAGTACTTC. This translates into CASSFQGGSSQYF.

This clone was observed once. V gene TRBV5-8 combines with J gene TRBJ1-1, with 8 bases matching TRBD1. V shed 0 bases, J shed 6 bases, and the junction held 4 bases outside the gene matches. This CDR3 comprises 14 residues. From germline, CDR1 is SGHTS and CDR2 YDEGEE. This chain's CDR3 is CASSLGQGLPEAFF. Written as DNA, the CDR3 is TGTGCCAGCAGCTTGGGACAGGGGTTACCTGAAGCTTTCTTT. Based on the CDR3 plus reference TRBV5-8 and TRBJ1-1, the full variable domain is EAGVTQSPTHLIKTRGQQATLRCSPISGHTSVYWYQQALGLGLQFLLWYDEGEERNRGNFPPRFSGRQFPNYSSELNVNALELEDSALYLCASSLGQGLPEAFFGQGTRLTVV.

The V and J genes are TRBV5-6 and TRBJ2-1; D is possibly TRBD1 (6 bases). Germline assignment: CDR1 SGHDT and CDR2 YYEEEE. The CDR3 is 14 residues long. V dropped 4 bases and J dropped 1 base, with 9 bases sitting between them. The CDR3 DNA reads TGTGCCAGCAGCGGGGGCGTTTCCTACAATGAGCAGTTCTTC. Translated: CASSGGVSYNEQFF.

The V call is TRBV2, the J call TRBJ1-1; no reliable D call. Germline values: CDR1 SNHLY, CDR2 FYNNEI. The CDR3 runs 12 residues. The ends were cut back, 6 bases at V and 1 base at J, with 6 bases in the middle. The CDR3, as DNA: TGTGCCAGCAGCGGGTGGAACACTGAAGCTTTCTTT. Its translation is CASSGWNTEAFF.

J is TRBJ2-3 and V is TRBV5-8; unclear D gene. V shed 3 bases and J shed 5 bases, with 4 bases lying between them. Germline V gene lookup returns CDR1 SGHTS and CDR2 YDEGEE. There are 11 residues in the CDR3. CDR3 protein: CASSYGDTQYF. CDR3 in DNA: TGTGCCAGCAGCTATGGAGATACGCAGTATTTT.

V is TRBV6-5 and J is TRBJ2-5, with 11 bases lining up with TRBD2. The CDR3 loop spans 15 amino acids. CDR1 is MNHEY, CDR2 SVGAGI, per germline. J gave up 1 base and V 11 bases, and 9 bases lay outside the gene matches. This chain's CDR3 is CASGRTSGGQETQYF. In nucleotides, the CDR3 is TGTGCCTCCGGTCGAACTAGCGGGGGCCAAGAGACCCAGTACTTC.

The sample holds a few counts of this clone. The chain couples TRBV4-3 to TRBJ1-5; no reliable D call. CDR3 length: 14 residues. The V gene's germline CDR1 is LGHNA and CDR2 YSLEER. With 0 bases removed from V and 5 bases from J, the gap between germline ends came to 8 bases. This CDR3 reads CASSQERTYQPQHF. In DNA form, the CDR3 reads TGCGCCAGCAGCCAAGAGCGGACTTATCAGCCCCAGCATTTT.

The chain links TRBV10-1 to TRBJ2-1, with 9 positions matching TRBD2. V was pared by 5 bases and J by 9 bases, with 14 bases of the junction left unmatched. This CDR3 has 16 amino acids. The germline V gene encodes CDR1 WNHNN and CDR2 SYGVQD (reference sequence). The CDR3 region has the DNA TGCGCCAGCAGTAGCTGGGCGGGAGGGCCAGAGGGTGAGCAGTTCTTC. Protein product: CASSSWAGGPEGEQFF.

This clone was found once. The chain carries TRBV13 and TRBJ2-1, with D unclear. The CDR3 consists of 19 residues. V shed 5 bases and J shed 3 bases, with 26 bases lying between them. From germline, CDR1 is PRHDT and CDR2 FYEKMQ (reference sequence). The CDR3 region is CASSDSGKLDGLGYNEQFF. The CDR3, as DNA: TGTGCCAGCAGCGATAGTGGGAAACTGGACGGTCTTGGCTACAATGAGCAGTTCTTC.

This chain joins TRBV28 and TRBJ2-1, with 9 positions matching TRBD1. The CDR3 sequence is 16 residues long. Trimming cost V 2 bases and J 3 bases; bases outside gene matches: 5. In germline, CDR1 is MDHEN, CDR2 SYDVKM. In nucleotides, the CDR3 is TGTGCCAGCAGTTTACCGGGACAGGGTGGCTACAATGAGCAGTTCTTC. Protein sequence: CASSLPGQGGYNEQFF.

This rearrangement joins TRBV5-5 to TRBJ2-7, with 7 bases that match TRBD1. Germline V lookup: CDR1 SGHKS, CDR2 YYEKEE (reference sequence). The CDR3 spans 13 residues. Losses at the gene ends were 8 bases for V and 1 base for J; bases not matched to a gene: 6. The DNA of the CDR3 is TGTGCCAGTTCACCGGGACAGTCCTACGAGCAGTACTTC. The encoded protein is CASSPGQSYEQYF.

The chain's CDR3 is CASRSRVLAGELFF. In nucleotides, the CDR3 is TGTGCCAGCAGGTCCAGGGTTCTAGCCGGGGAGCTGTTTTTT. The chain joins TRBV6-5 to TRBJ2-2; a weak D match, TRBD1 (5 bases). V was shortened by 6 bases and J by 6 bases, with 14 bases between the two germline ends. In germline, CDR1 is MNHEY, CDR2 SVGAGI. The CDR3 totals 14 residues.

This chain links TRBV10-3 with TRBJ1-1; no clear D. V was shortened by 1 base and J by 4 bases, with 10 bases between the two germline ends. This CDR3 contains 14 residues. Germline assignment: CDR1 ENHRY and CDR2 SYGVKD. The CDR3 nucleotides read TGTGCCATCAGTGAGTGGCCAGGACCCACTGAAGCTTTCTTT. Its translation is CAISEWPGPTEAFF.

The chain is built from TRBV6-6 and TRBJ2-7; tentatively, D is TRBD1 (5 bases). In germline, CDR1 is MNHNY, CDR2 SVGAGI (reference sequence). V was shortened by 5 bases and J by 7 bases, with 12 bases between the two germline ends. The CDR3 is made up of 12 amino acids. This chain's CDR3 is CASSPSGQEQYF. The CDR3 nucleotides read TGTGCCAGCAGTCCCTCCGGACAAGAGCAGTACTTC.

V and J are TRBV6-6 and TRBJ1-1; no reliable D call. Trimming pared 2 bases from V and 7 bases from J, leaving 8 bases between. The CDR3 consists of 12 residues. Looked up from germline, CDR1 is MNHNY and CDR2 is SVGAGI (reference sequence). The CDR3 DNA reads TGTGCCAGCAGTTACGGGCAGCTTGAAGCTTTCTTT. Its translation is CASSYGQLEAFF.

CDR3 coding DNA: TGTGCCAGCAGATCCCGACGTGGGACAGGGGGGTCATTTAACACCGGGGAGCTGTTTTTT. Amino acids: CASRSRRGTGGSFNTGELFF. The rearrangement links TRBV7-8 to TRBJ2-2; 11 nucleotides align to TRBD1. Germline V lookup: CDR1 SGHVS, CDR2 FQNEAQ. The CDR3 extends over 20 amino acids. The trim removed 6 bases at V and 2 bases at J, leaving 17 bases unmatched.

In the case of this clone: Other nucleotide sequences from this sample produce the same CDR3. The chain uses TRBV5-1 and TRBJ1-2; 9 nucleotides align to TRBD1. The ends lost 2 bases at V and 6 bases at J; junction bases unmatched: 2. The CDR3 totals 13 residues. Germline V gene lookup returns CDR1 SGHRS and CDR2 YFSETQ. This chain's CDR3 is CASSFGQGNGYTF. In DNA form, the CDR3 reads TGCGCCAGCAGCTTCGGACAGGGGAATGGCTACACCTTC.

V gene TRBV2 combines with J gene TRBJ1-4, with TRBD1 identical over 7 bases. Germline V gene data show CDR1 as SNHLY and CDR2 as FYNNEI. V shed 3 bases and J 7 bases; nucleotides not matched to a gene: 8. This CDR3 has 15 amino acids. Here the CDR3 DNA reads TGTGCCAGCAGTGACCGACAGGGAGGACGTGAAAAACTGTTTTTT. Protein product: CASSDRQGGREKLFF.

A note on this clone: The missing conserved phenylalanine or tryptophan at the end of this CDR3 makes a read error likely. No DNA is shown, since the ends of the CDR3 on it are uncertain; the CDR3 is the one TCRdb lists. The V call is TRBV6-5, the J call TRBJ1-1; the table names TRBD1, a call not compared with the DNA. The germline V gene encodes CDR1 MNHEY and CDR2 SVGAGI. The CDR3 comprises 15 residues, both ends counted. Here the CDR3 reads CAATKTWGQGHPKVL.

The chain carries TRBV15 and TRBJ2-2; 7 bases are shared with TRBD1. This CDR3 spans 15 amino acids. Germline V gene sequence: CDR1 LNHNV, CDR2 YYDKDF (reference sequence). J was trimmed by 7 bases and V by 0 bases; bases with no gene match: 5. In DNA, the CDR3 is TGTGCCACCAGCAGAGATAGGGGGCTTGGCGGGGAGCTGTTTTTT. Translated: CATSRDRGLGGELFF.

The rearrangement uses TRBV6-5 and TRBJ2-7, with a tentative D call TRBD2 (5 bases). The CDR3 is 13 amino acids. Trimming shortened V by 5 bases and J by 2 bases, and 10 bases separated the two germline ends. Germline loops: CDR1 MNHEY, CDR2 SVGAGI. As DNA, the CDR3 is TGTGCCAGCAGTCTCTCGAGGGCCTACGAGCAGTACTTC. Amino acids: CASSLSRAYEQYF.

The rearrangement uses TRBV5-4 and TRBJ2-3; unclear D gene. The CDR3 is 14 residues long. Trimming cost V 0 bases and J 2 bases, with 7 bases left between them. Germline values: CDR1 SGHNT, CDR2 YYREEE (reference sequence). The CDR3 DNA sequence: TGTGCCAGCAGCTTGGCGGGCCTCACAGATACGCAGTATTTT. The encoded protein is CASSLAGLTDTQYF.